This T cell receptor (beta chain) was obtained from a study of CD4 and CD8 cells across lung adenocarcinoma regions. CDR3 size: 14 residues. The germline V gene encodes CDR1 MNHNS and CDR2 SASEGT. J gave up 4 bases and V 2 bases, and 3 bases lay outside the gene matches. This clonotype was seen many times. TCRdb ran MiXCR on the PCR reads and lists one entry per CDR3 protein. Of 20,000 to 25,000 distinct CDR3 sequences in the sample, over 40% were seen once. The sequence was obtained from a male donor with lung adenocarcinoma. The CD4 and CD8 labels of this study may be unreliable. Sequenced: CD4+ T cells from the center of a lung tumor. This chain links TRBV6-1 with TRBJ1-1; the match to TRBD1 covers 8 bases. Here the CDR3 DNA reads TGTGCCAGCAGTGAACCGGGGACAGGCACTGAAGCTTTCTTT. It specifies CASSEPGTGTEAFF.